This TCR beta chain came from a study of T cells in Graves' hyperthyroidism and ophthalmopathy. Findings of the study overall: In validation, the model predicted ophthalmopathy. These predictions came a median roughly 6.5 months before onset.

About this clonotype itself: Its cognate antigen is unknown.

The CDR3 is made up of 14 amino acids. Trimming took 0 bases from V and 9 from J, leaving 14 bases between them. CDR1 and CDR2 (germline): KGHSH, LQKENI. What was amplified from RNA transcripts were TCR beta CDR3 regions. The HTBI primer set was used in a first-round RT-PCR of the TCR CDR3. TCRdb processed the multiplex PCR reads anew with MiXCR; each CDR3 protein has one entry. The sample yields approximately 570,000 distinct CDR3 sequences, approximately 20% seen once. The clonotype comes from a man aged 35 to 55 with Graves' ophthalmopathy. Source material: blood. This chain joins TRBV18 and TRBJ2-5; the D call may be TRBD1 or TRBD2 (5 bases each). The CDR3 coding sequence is TGTGCCAGCTCACCACCTACAGGACCCGGGGCCCAGTACTTC. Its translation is CASSPPTGPGAQYF. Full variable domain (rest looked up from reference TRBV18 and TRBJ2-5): NAGVMQNPRHLVRRRGQEARLRCSPMKGHSHVYWYRQLPEEGLKFMVYLQKENIIDESGMPKERFSAEFPKEGPSILRIQQVVRGDSAAYFCASSPPTGPGAQYFGPGTRLLVL.